This T cell receptor beta chain was identified during a study of blood T cell repertoires in COVID-19. On the study more broadly: Donors in the United States, Italy and Spain gave samples during acute or convalescent COVID-19. T cells, B-cell-depleted T cells, or PBMCs supplied cDNA or gDNA.

This CDR3 has 14 residues. Trimming removed 6 bases at V and 10 bases at J, with 18 bases between. Germline CDR1 reads MNHEY; CDR2 reads SVGAGI. Per the original methods: Scientists estimated how many nucleated cells there were by amplifying reference gene primers. The assay was immunoSEQ multiplex PCR, and TCRdb's table has in-frame clones only and misses some. That table supplies the V and J calls and clone size; D and trimming were determined from the DNA. The table lists roughly 91,000 clones, roughly 84% of them singletons. V gene TRBV6-5 combines with J gene TRBJ1-4, with D possibly TRBD1 on 5 matching bases. Sequenced material: peripheral blood. This clonotype was obtained from a man aged 70-80 years with active or convalescent COVID-19. The CDR3 sequence: CASRVPGEGGKLFF. CDR3 DNA sequence: TGTGCCAGCAGAGTTCCGGGGGAGGGTGGAAAACTGTTTTTT.